The T cell receptor (beta chain) under discussion was sequenced for a study of cytomegalovirus exposure and HLA in healthy donors. A multiplex PCR was run with 60 Vbeta primers and 13 Jbeta primers. Profiling relied on immunoSEQ multiplex PCR, and the TCRdb table lists in-frame clones only, not all of them. The sample consists of 150,000 to 200,000 clones, less than 80% of them appearing once. Findings and limits, study-wide: Earlier analysis looked at TCR beta V segments, and most were productive about 87% or about 30% of the time.

As to this clone: What it binds is not known.

There are 15 residues in the CDR3. J was trimmed by 6 bases and V by 4 bases; bases with no gene match: 7. The germline CDR1 and CDR2 sequences are SNHLY and FYNNEI. The receptor was isolated from a woman in her twenties or thirties in good health and CMV-seropositive. J is TRBJ2-2 and V is TRBV2, with 8 bases lining up with TRBD1. The sample consisted of PBMCs. CDR3 region: CASSGQGADAGELFF. The CDR3, as DNA: TGTGCCAGCAGTGGCCAGGGGGCGGACGCCGGGGAGCTGTTTTTT.